Sequencing of this TCR beta chain was carried out in a study of blood T cell repertoires in COVID-19. Libraries were prepared by immunoSEQ multiplex PCR; TCRdb keeps only in-frame clonotypes and omits some of them. The repertoire includes about 150,000 clones, 88% of them detected once, and about 2.4% sits in the top ten. This clonotype originated in a woman between 65 and 79 years old with acute or convalescent COVID-19. The source material was peripheral blood.

The CDR3 spells CASGGAGPGELFF. CDR3 nucleotides: TGTGCCAGCGGGGGCGCCGGGCCCGGGGAGCTGTTTTTT. The chain is built from TRBV6-6 and TRBJ2-2; a possible D gene is TRBD1 (6 bases). The CDR3 contains 13 residues. Between the trimmed V and J ends, which lost 8 bases and 6 bases, there was a span of 13 bases. In germline, CDR1 is MNHNY, CDR2 SVGAGI (reference sequence).